This paragraph covers one TCR beta chain sequence. This clonotype came up many times. Its binding antigen is unknown. Base qualities are not recorded, but no much larger clone differs from it by a single base. Per the germline V gene, SGHTA is the CDR1 and FQGNSA is the CDR2. There are 15 amino acids in the CDR3, from cysteine to phenylalanine inclusive. The entry retains the CDR3 DNA only, 45 bases that are in frame from base 1. V loses 1 base of germline sequence and J loses 1 base, and the interval between the two ends is 11 bases. cDNA was synthesized by template-switch 5'RACE using a primer carrying a 10-nucleotide random unique molecular identifier by which each TCR transcript was tagged. Over 170 million TCR-beta sequences, covering 15-18 subjects, were produced in each sequencing run. The RNeasy kit was used for extraction of total RNA. The KAPA Real-time Library Amplification kit was used to amplify TCR-beta VDJ regions with primers targeting the TCR constant region and the 5'RACE anchor. Sample indexes and Illumina adaptors were added in a first PCR, after which library yield was increased in a second PCR. After Ampure bead purification, the roughly 650 bp TCR product was size-selected on a 2% E-gel SizeSelection system. Before pooling, libraries had their quality checked on a Bioanalyzer, their concentration measured with Qubit, and their quantity determined with the Kapa Library Quantification kit. Paired-end 2 x 150 bp sequencing of the libraries was performed on an Illumina HiSeq 2500. To increase sequence diversity, roughly 24-30% phiX was spiked into each library pool. As for the original processing: Quality-filtered reads were processed with the UMI-based MiGEC pipeline, and over 75% of raw TCR sequences were removed by the MiGEC pipeline during error correction. IMGT germline references were used for alignment of VDJ genes, and clonotypes were defined by a unique CDR3 amino acid sequence together with V-J genes. Clonal expansion, Shannon diversity and CDR3 relatedness (CalcPairwiseDistances, ClusterSamples) were evaluated with VDJtools, and phylogenetic trees were built with CLCbio workbench. Using coefficient-of-variation modelling across technical triplicates, the study counted a clone as expanded if it had at least 8 unique UMIs. TCRdb passed the public sequencing reads through fastp at Q25 and MiXCR, retaining productive beta sequences. Identical CDR3 protein sequences are pooled into one entry, listed with their most common genes and DNA. These V and J calls are TCRdb output, not the study's own analysis. Counted in this sample were roughly 98,000 distinct CDR3 sequences; around 13% of them appeared once. Approximately 5% of the sample is taken by the ten largest.

The time point label for this specimen denotes: longitudinal time-point 2. For unsorted PBMC libraries, 2 million PBMCs were used after storage in RNAlater at -80 degrees C until RNA extraction. Peripheral blood was subjected to Ficoll-Hypaque density gradient centrifugation to isolate PBMCs, which were then cryopreserved in liquid nitrogen. This sample is drawn from a study of neurological immune-mediated disorders (dated by TCRdb to between 2017 and 2020). General notes on the study: Peripheral blood TCR-beta repertoires from HTLV-I-associated myelopathy (HAM/TSP) patients, multiple sclerosis patients and healthy controls were compared by UMI-based sequencing. The cohort was made up of 60 to 75 subjects, consisting of some 14 HAM/TSP patients, 35 or so multiple sclerosis patients and around 20 healthy controls. Each longitudinal HAM/TSP and healthy donor was sampled at 3 time-points spaced at about 3-45 month intervals. The approximately 110 TCR-beta libraries covered PBMC samples along with longitudinal samples, technical triplicates, and paired sorted CD4+ and CD8+ T-cell subsets. The paper's findings and limits, for the study overall: Across subjects, expanded clones never shared an identical CDR3 amino acid sequence, which suggests that the TCR-beta repertoires in every group were private. TCR clonal expansion was highest in HAM/TSP patients and lowest in MS patients, with MS patients falling below even healthy controls.

This chain joins TRBV7-2 to TRBJ2-7, and perhaps TRBD2 as D gene, on 6 matching bases. The TCR sequence derives from a female donor with HTLV-1-associated myelopathy (HAM/TSP). The sequenced sample was PBMCs. The CDR3 sequence is CASSLVGGGSYEQYF. Here is the DNA: TGTGCCAGCAGCTTAGTAGGTGGGGGGTCCTACGAGCAGTACTTC.